These 8 T cell receptor beta chains were sequenced from one sample in a study of chemoradiotherapy in HPV16-positive cancers. The data were produced by immunoSEQ multiplex PCR, yet TCRdb's version contains in-frame clones alone and is incomplete. Here the sample spans 8,500 to 9,000 clones, around three quarters being singletons. This sample was taken from a patient who underwent chemoradiotherapy. These receptors came from a human donor with HPV-associated anogenital cancer.

This clone was counted between two and nine times. This chain links TRBV4-1 with TRBJ2-7; TRBD1 matches at 7 bases. This CDR3 region has 14 residues. The ends lost 2 bases at V and 5 bases at J; junction bases unmatched: 6. The germline gives CDR1 MGHRA, CDR2 YSYEKL. CDR3 region: CASSQLTGSNEQYF. DNA for the CDR3: TGCGCCAGCAGCCAATTGACAGGGTCGAACGAGCAGTACTTC.

The V call is TRBV19, the J call TRBJ2-1; 10 nucleotides align to TRBD2. J was trimmed by 0 bases and V by 6 bases; bases with no gene match: 5. CDR3 length: 16 residues. Looked up from germline, CDR1 is LNHDA and CDR2 is SQIVND (reference sequence). In DNA, the CDR3 is TGTGCCAGTAGCAGGACTAGCGGTAGCTCCTACAATGAGCAGTTCTTC. This codes for CASSRTSGSSYNEQFF.

This clone was observed a handful of times. The chain has TRBV4-1 and TRBJ1-1; D remains ambiguous. This CDR3 has 14 residues. Between the trimmed V and J ends, which lost 7 bases and 9 bases, there was a span of 21 bases. Germline V gene lookup returns CDR1 MGHRA and CDR2 YSYEKL. The CDR3 is CASNFNLGRDKAFF. The CDR3 coding sequence is TGCGCCAGCAACTTCAATTTGGGCCGTGATAAAGCTTTCTTT.

This sequence joins TRBV7-2 and TRBJ2-1; 7 nucleotides match TRBD1. There are 13 residues in the CDR3. Losses at the gene ends were 3 bases for V and 15 bases for J; bases not matched to a gene: 11. Looked up from germline, CDR1 is SGHTA and CDR2 is FQGNSA. CDR3: CASSFEGGAVWFF. DNA of the CDR3: TGTGCCAGCAGCTTCGAAGGGGGCGCTGTCTGGTTCTTC.

This clone has a handful of counts. The chain carries TRBV4-1 and TRBJ1-2, with 8 nucleotides matching TRBD1. This CDR3 is built from 15 residues. Germline CDR1 and CDR2: MGHRA and YSYEKL. The V gene end was trimmed by 3 bases and the J gene end by 3 bases; junction bases not matched to a gene: 6. In nucleotides, the CDR3 is TGCGCCAGCAGCCAGGACAGGGATGCGGACTATGGCTACACCTTC. It codes for CASSQDRDADYGYTF.

The chain joins TRBV19 to TRBJ2-5, with a tentative D call TRBD2 (6 bases). The DNA end favors TRBJ2-7, so the J call may be wrong. Germline V CDR1 and CDR2: LNHDA, SQIVND (reference sequence). This CDR3 is 13 amino acids long. The CDR3 sequence: CASSPQLANEQYF. The CDR3 bases are TGTGCCAGTAGTCCCCAACTAGCCAACGAGCAGTACTTC.

The rearrangement joins TRBV7-6 to TRBJ1-1, with D perhaps TRBD1 (5 bases). In germline, CDR1 is SGHVS, CDR2 FNYEAQ. The CDR3 loop spans 15 amino acids. The V end was cut by 4 bases, the J end by 3 bases, with 15 bases between. CDR3 nucleotide sequence: TGTGCCAGCAGCTCCCAGGGACGGCCGGACACTGAAGCTTTCTTT. This translates into CASSSQGRPDTEAFF.

The rearrangement links TRBV19 to TRBJ2-7; 10 nucleotides agree with TRBD2. CDR1 LNHDA and CDR2 SQIVND come from the germline V gene (reference sequence). V trimming: 1 base; J trimming: 3 bases; junction bases outside the gene matches: 9. The CDR3 totals 17 residues. This chain's CDR3 is CASSIGGAGGYFYEQYF. In nucleotides, the CDR3 is TGTGCCAGTAGTATAGGAGGAGCGGGAGGGTATTTCTACGAGCAGTACTTC. Full variable domain (remainder filled in from reference TRBV19 and TRBJ2-7): DGGITQSPKYLFRKEGQNVTLSCEQNLNHDAMYWYRQDPGQGLRLIYYSQIVNDFQKGDIAEGYSVSREKKESFPLTVTSAQKNPTAFYLCASSIGGAGGYFYEQYFGPGTRLTVT.